This is a list of T cell receptor beta chains from one sample in a study of blood T cells in healthy people across ages. Each CDR3 protein gets one entry after TCRdb re-called the 5' RACE reads with MiXCR. The table has hundreds of thousands of distinct CDR3 sequences, approximately 52% seen once. Input material: blood. Receptors were obtained from a woman older than 75 in good health. Both conserved end residues are part of each CDR3. The order of the fields is V gene, J gene, clone size, D gene, CDR3 protein. The D gene is left open where the match is weak. Clone size is given for some rows only: seen once, a few or many times, or a class if the clone is expanded.

>TRBV7-9|TRBJ2-7|many|.
CASSPTPEFLYEQYF
>TRBV27|TRBJ2-1|.|.
CASSLKEGNEQFF
>TRBV5-1|TRBJ2-1|many|.
CASSLENGNNEQFF
>TRBV28|TRBJ1-1|few|.
CASTTEGGSFRQNTEAFF
>TRBV10-3|TRBJ1-2|few|.
CAISEGDHGYTF
>TRBV7-8|TRBJ1-2|.|.
CAGSLGAGYTF
>TRBV5-1|TRBJ2-3|.|.
CASSAYRDSDTQYF
>TRBV12-5|TRBJ2-1|.|.
CASGLGRGRASYNEQFF
>TRBV2|.|.|.
CASNGIEQYF
>TRBV28|.|once|TRBD1
CASTYGDRVTYEQYF
>TRBV30|TRBJ1-2|many|.
CAWSAGGYGYTF
>TRBV25-1|TRBJ1-2|many|TRBD1
CASSEGTGGPYGYTF
>TRBV3-1|TRBJ1-2|few|.
CASSQSTRGYTF
>TRBV20-1|TRBJ2-1|many|.
CSARVDEQFF
>TRBV7-3|TRBJ2-1|.|TRBD2
CVSSYGTSGSSLGIPYNEQFF
>TRBV7-9|TRBJ2-1|.|TRBD1
CASSLGQGTNEQFF
>TRBV9|TRBJ2-5|.|TRBD1
CASSAPDRNYYNEQYF
>TRBV4-2|TRBJ2-3|many|.
CASSQESTSTDTQYF
>TRBV28|TRBJ2-1|many|.
CASGWAEYNEQFF
>TRBV5-1|TRBJ2-1|many|.
CASNGGLRYNEQFF
>TRBV12-3/TRBV12-4|TRBJ2-2|once|TRBD1
CASRRQGATGELFF
>TRBV28|TRBJ2-2|.|TRBD2
CASSRPGLADNTGELFF
>TRBV25-1|TRBJ2-1|.|.
CASSEYFEKARDRNEQFF
>TRBV20-1|TRBJ2-2|few|.
CSAIRDSKRTGELFF
>TRBV18|TRBJ1-5|.|TRBD1
CASSPRGFGRGGQPQHF
>TRBV20-1|TRBJ2-3|.|TRBD2
CSARKSSGEDTQYF
>TRBV10-2|TRBJ2-2|.|.
CASRVGDAVTGELFF
>TRBV12-3/TRBV12-4|TRBJ2-3|many|TRBD2
CASSASGTDTQYF
>TRBV20-1|TRBJ1-4|.|.
CSVALEKLFF
>TRBV18|TRBJ1-4|.|.
CASSPRENEKLFF
>TRBV29-1|TRBJ2-6|.|.
CSVDPLGANVLTF
>TRBV10-3|.|.|TRBD2
CAISPHSGSSYNGQYF
>TRBV20-1|TRBJ2-1|many|TRBD2
CSASLWASGHNEQFF
>TRBV20-1|TRBJ2-7|few|.
CSARDSGTWGDSYEQYF